The next 26 T cell receptor beta chains were all read from a single sample in a study of blood T cell repertoires in COVID-19. Assay used: immunoSEQ multiplex PCR; TCRdb lists only in-frame clones, some missing. There are 50,000 to 65,000 clones in the sample; 88% occur only once, and roughly 3.5% lies in the top ten. Sequencing used peripheral blood. The receptor source for this set is a man aged 70-80 years with acute or convalescent COVID-19.

In DNA, the CDR3 is TGTGCCTGGAGGGAACAGGGTAGGGGTAAGAACACTGAAGCTTTCTTT. Its translation: CAWREQGRGKNTEAFF. This chain uses TRBV30 with TRBJ1-1, with D perhaps matching TRBD1 (6 bases). V dropped 3 bases and J dropped 1 base, with 18 bases sitting between them. The CDR3 runs 16 residues. Germline CDR1 and CDR2: GTSNPN and SVGIG (reference sequence).

This clone turned up a few times. V and J are TRBV3-1 (or the pseudogene TRBV3-2) and TRBJ1-2, with TRBD1 identical over 9 bases. The ends lost 2 bases at V and 3 bases at J; junction bases unmatched: 7. CDR3 length: 16 amino acids. CDR1 is LGHDT, CDR2 YNNKEL, per germline (reference sequence). CDR3 sequence reads: CASSQRSGQGYYGYTF. The CDR3 nucleotides are TGTGCCAGCAGCCAAAGGTCGGGACAGGGATACTATGGCTACACCTTC.

This chain links TRBV20-1 with TRBJ1-3, with D tentatively TRBD1 (5 bases). The CDR3 extends over 14 amino acids. With 3 bases removed from V and 4 bases from J, the gap between germline ends came to 13 bases. Germline V gene lookup returns CDR1 DFQATT and CDR2 SNEGSKA (reference sequence). The CDR3 spells CSASRQSGGNTIYF. The CDR3 DNA sequence: TGCAGTGCTAGTCGCCAGTCAGGGGGAAACACCATATATTTT.

The CDR3 region is CASSDRRRGLMGEKLFF. DNA of the CDR3: TGTGCCAGCAGTGACCGTAGGAGAGGACTAATGGGGGAAAAACTGTTTTTT. The rearrangement links TRBV25-1 to TRBJ1-4; D uncertain. Per germline, CDR1 MGHDK and CDR2 SYGVNS. V lost 3 bases, J lost 8 bases, and 22 bases lay in between. The CDR3 has 17 amino acids.

This chain connects TRBV18 to TRBJ2-2; D is perhaps TRBD1 (6 bases). This CDR3 contains 16 residues. Germline values: CDR1 KGHSH, CDR2 LQKENI. The V gene lost 6 bases and the J gene lost 0 bases, with 14 bases spanning the gap. The CDR3 DNA is TGTGCCAGCTCCCCCGGACAGACCACGAACACCGGGGAGCTGTTTTTT. It codes for CASSPGQTTNTGELFF. Based on the CDR3 plus reference TRBV18 and TRBJ2-2, the full variable domain is NAGVMQNPRHLVRRRGQEARLRCSPMKGHSHVYWYRQLPEEGLKFMVYLQKENIIDESGMPKERFSAEFPKEGPSILRIQQVVRGDSAAYFCASSPGQTTNTGELFFGEGSRLTVL.

Only one count was recorded for this clone. J is TRBJ1-5 and V is TRBV7-8; 9 bases line up with TRBD1. Losses at the gene ends were 4 bases for V and 4 bases for J; bases not matched to a gene: 5. Germline CDR1 is SGHVS and CDR2 is FQNEAQ. There are 15 residues in the CDR3. DNA for the CDR3: TGTGCCAGCAGCTCCGACAGGGGGGGAAATCAGCCCCAGCATTTT. It encodes CASSSDRGGNQPQHF.

This clone was counted a few times. V and J are TRBV5-1 and TRBJ2-3; 13 positions agree with TRBD2. The V and J ends lost 3 bases and 5 bases, in that order; junction bases with no gene match: 6. CDR3 length: 16 residues. CDR1 is SGHRS, CDR2 YFSETQ, per germline. The CDR3 loop reads CASSSQGLAGVDTQYF. Written as DNA, the CDR3 is TGCGCCAGCAGCTCCCAAGGACTAGCGGGGGTAGATACGCAGTATTTT.

This clone was recorded only once. The V gene is TRBV18, the J gene TRBJ2-3, with no clear D. The CDR3 is 15 amino acids. The V end was cut by 3 bases, the J end by 6 bases, with 16 bases between. Germline V gene sequence: CDR1 KGHSH, CDR2 LQKENI. CDR3 residues: CASSPGIGSGDTQYF. For the CDR3, the DNA is TGTGCCAGCTCACCGGGTATTGGGTCCGGGGATACGCAGTATTTT.

J is TRBJ1-5 and V is TRBV6-2 or TRBV6-3; D is ambiguous. Germline loops: CDR1 MNHEY, CDR2 SVGEGT. The length of the CDR3 is 20 residues. V was pared by 2 bases and J by 0 bases, with 23 bases between. CDR3 region: CASSYPRPRHITYSNQPQHF. DNA for the CDR3: TGTGCCAGCAGTTACCCGCGCCCCAGGCACATAACCTATAGCAATCAGCCCCAGCATTTT.

The chain recombines TRBV6-2 or TRBV6-3 with TRBJ2-1; 7 nucleotides match TRBD2. Per germline, CDR1 MNHEY and CDR2 SVGEGT. The J segment lost 6 bases and the V segment lost 2 bases, leaving 10 bases of the junction unmatched. The CDR3 sequence is 16 residues long. In DNA form, the CDR3 reads TGTGCCAGCAGTTACGGATATAGCGGGTGGGTCAATGAGCAGTTCTTC. Translation: CASSYGYSGWVNEQFF.

The rearrangement joins TRBV7-8 to TRBJ1-4; 8 nucleotides agree with TRBD1. V lost 5 bases, J lost 5 bases, and 10 bases stayed unmatched. Germline V gene data show CDR1 as SGHVS and CDR2 as FQNEAQ. CDR3 length equals 16 residues. CDR3 protein: CASSPRTGRGNEKLFF. Here the CDR3 DNA reads TGTGCCAGCAGCCCGAGGACAGGGCGGGGGAATGAAAAACTGTTTTTT.

The V gene is TRBV30, the J gene TRBJ2-7; D uncertain. This CDR3 spans 13 amino acids. V lost 0 bases and J 1 base, leaving 7 bases between the germline ends. Germline CDR1 and CDR2: GTSNPN and SVGIG (reference sequence). The CDR3 DNA reads as TGTGCCTGGAGTGTAGGCGGTTCCTACGAGCAGTACTTC. This gives the protein CAWSVGGSYEQYF.

The chain combines TRBV5-1 with TRBJ1-1; perhaps TRBD1 as D (5 bases). Trimming pared 0 bases from V and 1 base from J, leaving 7 bases between. The CDR3 sequence is 14 residues long. In germline, CDR1 is SGHRS, CDR2 YFSETQ. The CDR3 loop is CASSLGGGNTEAFF. CDR3 bases: TGCGCCAGCAGCTTGGGCGGGGGGAACACTGAAGCTTTCTTT.

The chain links TRBV6-5 to TRBJ1-2, with 7 bases lining up with TRBD1. V shed 6 bases and J 8 bases; nucleotides not matched to a gene: 15. Germline assignment: CDR1 MNHEY and CDR2 SVGAGI. The CDR3 contains 15 residues. This CDR3 reads CASRRQGRIFEGYTF. The CDR3 region has the DNA TGTGCCAGCAGGAGACAGGGAAGAATATTCGAGGGCTACACCTTC.

The chain recombines TRBV5-6 with TRBJ1-2, with D perhaps TRBD1 (6 bases). Trimming pared 0 bases from V and 4 bases from J, leaving 19 bases between. CDR3 size: 17 residues. The germline V gene has CDR1 SGHDT and CDR2 YYEEEE. Here the CDR3 DNA reads TGTGCCAGCAGCTTGGTGGGTACGGGACATCGTCTCTATGGCTACACCTTC. Residues: CASSLVGTGHRLYGYTF.

The chain recombines TRBV27 with TRBJ1-6, with a weak D call TRBD1 (5 bases). The CDR3 loop spans 16 amino acids. Between the trimmed V and J ends, which lost 5 bases and 0 bases, there was a span of 11 bases. Looked up from germline, CDR1 is MNHEY and CDR2 is SMNVEV (reference sequence). For the CDR3, the DNA is TGTGCCAGCAGTCCCCTCGACAGCTCCTATAATTCACCCCTCCACTTT. This encodes CASSPLDSSYNSPLHF.

The chain has TRBV6-2 or TRBV6-3 and TRBJ1-6, with D hard to call. The V and J ends lost 6 bases and 7 bases respectively, with 13 bases between them. The CDR3 is made up of 14 amino acids. Germline values: CDR1 MNHEY, CDR2 SVGEGT. The chain's CDR3 is CASSPRQANSPLHF. In nucleotides, the CDR3 is TGTGCCAGCAGCCCAAGACAAGCAAATTCACCCCTCCACTTT.

The chain couples TRBV6-5 to TRBJ2-2; no firm D call. This CDR3 has 12 residues. CDR1 and CDR2 from the germline V gene are MNHEY and SVGAGI. V was shortened by 6 bases and J by 6 bases, with 8 bases between the two germline ends. CDR3 nucleotide sequence: TGTGCCAGCAGCCACTGGTCCGGGGAGCTGTTTTTT. Protein: CASSHWSGELFF.

The chain employs TRBV4-3 and TRBJ2-1, with TRBD2 matching over 9 bases. The CDR3 covers 15 residues. Germline values: CDR1 LGHNA, CDR2 YSLEER. With 5 bases clipped from V and 0 bases from J, the junction kept 2 bases outside the gene matches. The CDR3 sequence: CASSGGGASYNEQFF. Written as DNA, the CDR3 is TGCGCCAGCAGCGGCGGGGGGGCCTCCTACAATGAGCAGTTCTTC.

CDR3 DNA sequence: TGTGCCAGCAGCTTGGACAGGGGAGTCTCACCCCTCCACTTT. Amino acids: CASSLDRGVSPLHF. The chain links TRBV5-4 to TRBJ1-6; TRBD1 matches 7 bases. Germline V gives CDR1 SGHNT, CDR2 YYREEE (reference sequence). The V and J ends lost 0 bases and 10 bases, in that order; junction bases with no gene match: 4. The CDR3 contains 14 residues.

This clone has a single count. The chain links TRBV19 to TRBJ1-3; D call uncertain. Germline V gene lookup returns CDR1 LNHDA and CDR2 SQIVND (reference sequence). CDR3 size: 17 residues. Trimming stripped 8 bases from V and 0 bases from J, with 20 bases between. The CDR3 protein is CASGRIAGTLSGNTIYF. The CDR3 DNA is TGTGCCAGTGGGCGAATCGCGGGCACTCTCTCTGGAAACACCATATATTTT.

This chain links TRBV4-1 with TRBJ1-2, with 8 bases lining up with TRBD1. The ends lost 2 bases at V and 0 bases at J; junction bases unmatched: 11. Germline V gene sequence: CDR1 MGHRA, CDR2 YSYEKL. The CDR3 is 18 residues long. CDR3 sequence: CASSQTLTGQGSNYGYTF. In DNA, the CDR3 is TGCGCCAGCAGCCAAACCCTGACAGGACAGGGCTCTAACTATGGCTACACCTTC.

This chain links TRBV9 with TRBJ2-7; 11 bases match TRBD2. Germline assignment: CDR1 SGDLS and CDR2 YYNGEE. The CDR3 runs 16 residues. Trimming cost V 4 bases and J 0 bases; bases outside gene matches: 6. This CDR3 is CASSPLAGATSYEQYF. The CDR3 DNA is TGTGCCAGCAGCCCACTAGCGGGGGCTACCTCCTACGAGCAGTACTTC.

The V and J genes are TRBV5-1 and TRBJ1-2; 7 bases align to TRBD1. Trimming took 0 bases from V and 4 from J; bases not matched to a gene: 3. The CDR3 has 14 residues. Per germline, CDR1 SGHRS and CDR2 YFSETQ. In DNA form, the CDR3 reads TGCGCCAGCAGCTTGGGACAGGGCTCCTATGGCTACACCTTC. Translation gives CASSLGQGSYGYTF.

The gene calls are TRBV6-2 or TRBV6-3 and TRBJ1-6; the D gene is possibly TRBD1 (6 bases). The CDR3 has 14 residues. Trimming took off 2 bases at V and 8 bases at J, with 10 bases between the two ends. Germline loops: CDR1 MNHEY, CDR2 SVGEGT. The CDR3, as DNA: TGTGCCAGCAGTTACGACAGGATATATTCACCCCTCCACTTT. It is translated as CASSYDRIYSPLHF.

This rearrangement joins TRBV4-3 to TRBJ1-2; D is undetermined. In germline, CDR1 is LGHNA, CDR2 YSLEER. The CDR3 sequence is 13 residues long. Trimming left V 1 base short and J 7 bases short, with 10 bases between. In DNA form, the CDR3 reads TGCGCCAGCAGCCAAGTCGGCGGGCGTGGCTACACCTTC. Translation: CASSQVGGRGYTF.